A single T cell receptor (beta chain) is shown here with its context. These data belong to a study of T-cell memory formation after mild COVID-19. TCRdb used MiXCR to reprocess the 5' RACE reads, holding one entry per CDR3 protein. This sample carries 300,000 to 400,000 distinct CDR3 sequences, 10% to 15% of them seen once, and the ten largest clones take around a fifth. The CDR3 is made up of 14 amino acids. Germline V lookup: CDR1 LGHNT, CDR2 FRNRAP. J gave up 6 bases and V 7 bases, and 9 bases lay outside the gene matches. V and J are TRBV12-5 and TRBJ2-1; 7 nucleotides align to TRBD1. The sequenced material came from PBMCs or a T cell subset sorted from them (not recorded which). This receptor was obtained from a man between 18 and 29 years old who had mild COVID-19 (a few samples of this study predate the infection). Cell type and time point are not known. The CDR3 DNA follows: TGTGCTAGTGCCCCCGGTGACAGGGTCAATGAGCAGTTCTTC. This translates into CASAPGDRVNEQFF.